The present entry profiles one TCR beta chain with its context. The entry originates in a study of cytomegalovirus exposure and HLA in healthy donors. The germline V gene encodes CDR1 ENHRY and CDR2 SYGVKD. This CDR3 contains 16 residues. Germline trimming cut 4 bases from V and 0 bases from J; bases unmatched to any gene: 0. The PCR was carried out with 60 Vbeta primers and 13 Jbeta primers. Sequencing was performed with immunoSEQ multiplex PCR; in TCRdb, only in-frame clones are kept and a portion is missing. The sample contains over 150,000 clones, about 75% of which appear only once. Source material: PBMCs. This chain uses TRBV10-3 with TRBJ2-1; 13 positions agree with TRBD2. This sequence originates from a man between 18 and 35 years old in good health and CMV-seronegative. CDR3 sequence: CAISGTSGSSYNEQFF. The DNA of the CDR3 is TGTGCCATCAGTGGGACTAGCGGGAGCTCCTACAATGAGCAGTTCTTC.